This TCR beta chain was captured by sequencing in a study of T cell responses to AZD1222 COVID-19 vaccine (dated by TCRdb to 2020 to 2022). At the level of the whole study: A total of around 240 trial participants underwent TCR sequencing, of whom about 200 received two doses of AZD1222 and roughly 25 received two doses of the MenACWY control vaccine. Trial participants were enrolled into age subgroups of 18-55, 56-69 and 70-plus years, which contained 148, 28 and 57 TCR-sequenced participants, respectively.

As regards this clone: What this receptor recognizes is not known. Base qualities are not provided; no much larger clone lies one nucleotide away.

Study-wide conclusions, independent of this receptor: Conclusions about previously exposed vaccinees are limited, since just 6 or 7 AZD1222 recipients were seropositive for SARS-CoV-2 at baseline. Because no samples from the day 14 peak response were available, repertoires could be characterized only after the peak T cell response. The vaccine-associated CD4 TCRs covered the entire spike protein, and the dominant responses fell in regions 160-218 and 743-854. In the small 56-69-year group, the increase in depth fell short of significance, most likely because of low power. Reportedly, close to half of the unique spike-specific TCRs recognized epitopes lying outside the regions that are mutated in the B.1.351 and B.1.1.7 variants. Participants were mostly white British, with more females than males. The authors suggested clonal diversity may have been underestimated. After two AZD1222 doses, both the breadth and the depth of spike-specific TCRs were significantly higher than at day 0 and than in MenACWY recipients.

The label giving this sample's time point can be read as: about 28 days (+/-7) after the second vaccine dose. AZD1222 recipients with second doses at about 4 weeks or about 12 weeks were pooled, because spike-specific TCR depth and breadth did not differ between schedules. The vaccinee samples were drawn from two UK trials, COV001 and COV002, one of which was a single-blind randomized controlled phase 2/3 trial testing AZD1222 (ChAdOx1 nCoV-19) in healthy adults. Trial participant PBMC samples were collected at day 0 and day 28 after the second dose for TCRbeta chain sequencing. From the cysteine up to the phenylalanine, the CDR3 has a length of 16 residues. Only the CDR3 DNA stays, 48 bases, in frame from base 1. Unmatched junction bases come to 7, with V trimmed by 4 bases and J by 2 bases. CDR1 MNHEY and CDR2 SVGAGI are derived from the germline V gene. The CDR3 regions of human TCRbeta chains were analyzed by immunosequencing. As for the authors' bioinformatics: TCRs in the repertoires were compared against a reference library of SARS-CoV-2-specific TCRs that had been generated with the MIRA antigen-specificity platform. Breadth was defined as the fraction of unique TCRs that were SARS-CoV-2-associated. Depth was defined as the fraction of total T cells that were SARS-CoV-2-associated. Each spike-specific TCR was assigned to its reactive spike region and to a CD4 or CD8 class using the MIRA data. Log10-transformed breadth and depth values were compared by one-way ANOVA with Sidak's multiple comparisons tests. TCRdb mirrors the immuneACCESS table, restricted to in-frame sequences. Some clones are absent from its copies; in checked studies, under half trace to an unresolved V gene, and the reason for the others is unknown. From that table come the V and J calls and clone size; the DNA was used to work out D and trimming. This sample has around 130,000 clones in its table, and roughly nine tenths of those were observed once. The ten largest clones add up to less than 3.5% of the sample.

The receptor chain draws on TRBV6-5 and TRBJ2-3; TRBD2 matches 9 bases in the middle. The receptor was isolated from an adult who received the AZD1222 COVID-19 vaccine. Sequenced here: peripheral blood, sampled 28 days after the second AZD1222 dose. The base sequence is TGTGCCAGCAGTTCCATAGCGGGGGAGTTCACAGATACGCAGTATTTT. It translates as CASSSIAGEFTDTQYF.